The clone carrying this T cell receptor beta chain was recorded a few times. The patients chosen for sequencing had shown expansion of CD8+CD57+ cells (detected by flow cytometry). The sample belongs to a study of CD8+CD57+ T cells in acquired aplastic anemia. Genomic DNA served as template for TCR beta VDJ and CDR3 profiling. TCRdb used MiXCR to reprocess the reads, holding one entry per CDR3 protein. The sample includes around 200,000 distinct CDR3 sequences, 40% to 60% of them seen just once. This TCR came from a human donor with aplastic anemia. Sequencing was carried out using sorted CD4+, CD8+, or CD8+CD57+ T cells (not recorded which) from PBMCs.

DNA for the CDR3: TGTGCCAGCAACCTGGAGACAGGTGAAGGAAAGCAGTACTTC. This gives the protein CASNLETGEGKQYF. The rearrangement uses TRBV7-3 and TRBJ2-7; possibly TRBD1 for D (6 bases). The ends were cut back, 7 bases at V and 8 bases at J, with 21 bases in the middle. CDR1 and CDR2 (germline): SGHTA, FQGTGA. The CDR3 totals 14 residues.